This T cell receptor (beta chain) was recovered during a study of T-cell memory formation after mild COVID-19. On the study more broadly: Clusters were largely donor specific.

UMIs and sample barcodes were carried by the TCR alpha and TCR beta cDNA libraries that 5'RACE produced using constant-segment primers. TCRdb independently ran MiXCR on the 5' RACE reads; one entry per CDR3 protein. The sample lists a few hundred thousand distinct CDR3 sequences; under 20% were seen once. The study's findings and limits: Mainly CM and EM harbored the contracting CD4+ clones; mainly EMRA harbored the CD8+ ones. While clones contracting from day 15 to 85 were balanced between CD4 and CD8, later expanders leaned CD4+.

Per the germline V gene, CDR1 is SGHTA and CDR2 is FQGTGA. The length of the CDR3 is 16 residues. Trimming cost V 5 bases and J 2 bases; bases outside gene matches: 8. As for this clonotype: Its antigen remains unidentified.

The source of this sequence is a man younger than 35 who had mild COVID-19 (a few samples of this study predate the infection). Cell type and time point are not known. The rearrangement joins TRBV7-3 to TRBJ2-4; 8 nucleotides agree with TRBD1. Sequencing used PBMCs or a T cell subset sorted from them (not recorded which). The DNA of the CDR3 is TGTGCCAGCAGCCCCGGACAGGGTCGGACCAAAAACATTCAGTACTTC. This gives the protein CASSPGQGRTKNIQYF. Full variable domain (rest looked up from reference TRBV7-3 and TRBJ2-4): GAGVSQTPSNKVTEKGKYVELRCDPISGHTALYWYRQSLGQGPEFLIYFQGTGAADDSGLPNDRFFAVRPEGSVSTLKIQRTERGDSAVYLCASSPGQGRTKNIQYFGAGTRLSVL.